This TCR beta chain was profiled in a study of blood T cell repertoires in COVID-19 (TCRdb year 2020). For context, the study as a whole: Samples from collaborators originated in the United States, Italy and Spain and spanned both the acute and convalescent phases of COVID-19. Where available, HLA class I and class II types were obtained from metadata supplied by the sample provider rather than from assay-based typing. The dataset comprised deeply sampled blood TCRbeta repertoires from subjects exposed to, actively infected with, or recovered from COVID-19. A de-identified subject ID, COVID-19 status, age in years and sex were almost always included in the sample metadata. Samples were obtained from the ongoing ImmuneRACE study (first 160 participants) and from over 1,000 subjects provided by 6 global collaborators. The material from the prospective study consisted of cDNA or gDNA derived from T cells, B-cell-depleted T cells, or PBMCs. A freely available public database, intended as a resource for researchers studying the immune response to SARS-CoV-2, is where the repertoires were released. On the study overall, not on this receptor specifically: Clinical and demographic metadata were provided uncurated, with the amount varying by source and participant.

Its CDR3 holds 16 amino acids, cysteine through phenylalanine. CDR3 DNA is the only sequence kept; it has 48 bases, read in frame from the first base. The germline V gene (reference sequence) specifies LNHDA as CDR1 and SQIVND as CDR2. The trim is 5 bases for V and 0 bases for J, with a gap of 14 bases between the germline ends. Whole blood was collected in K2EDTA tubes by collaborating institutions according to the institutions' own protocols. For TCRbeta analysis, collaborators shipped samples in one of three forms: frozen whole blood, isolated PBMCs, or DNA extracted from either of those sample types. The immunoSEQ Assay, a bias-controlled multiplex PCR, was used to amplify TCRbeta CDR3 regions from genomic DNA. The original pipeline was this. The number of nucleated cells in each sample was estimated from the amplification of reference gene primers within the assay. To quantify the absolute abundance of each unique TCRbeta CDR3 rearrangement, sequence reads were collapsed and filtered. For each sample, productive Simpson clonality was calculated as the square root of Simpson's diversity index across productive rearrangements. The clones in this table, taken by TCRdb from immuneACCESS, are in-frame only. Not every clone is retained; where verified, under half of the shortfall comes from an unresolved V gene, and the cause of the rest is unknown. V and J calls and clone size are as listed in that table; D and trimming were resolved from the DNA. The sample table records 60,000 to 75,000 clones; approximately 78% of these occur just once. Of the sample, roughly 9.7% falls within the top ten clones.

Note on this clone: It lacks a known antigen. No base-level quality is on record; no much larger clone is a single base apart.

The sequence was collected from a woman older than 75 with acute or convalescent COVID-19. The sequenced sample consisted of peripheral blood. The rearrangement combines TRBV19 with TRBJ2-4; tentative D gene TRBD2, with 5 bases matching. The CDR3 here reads CASSLYGDQAKNIQYF. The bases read TGTGCCAGTAGTCTCTACGGGGATCAAGCCAAAAACATTCAGTACTTC.